This record covers a single TCR beta chain. This sample was taken from a study of blood T cell repertoires in COVID-19. Study information: COVID-19 samples, acute and convalescent, were from the United States, Italy and Spain. PBMCs, B-cell-depleted T cells, or T cells provided the cDNA or gDNA that made up the material.

Trimming at V came to 6 bases and at J to 6 bases, leaving 4 bases not matched to a gene. CDR3 length: 14 amino acids. Germline V gives CDR1 MNHEY, CDR2 SVGAGI. How the authors handled the data: Amplifying reference gene primers gave estimates of nucleated cell counts. Method: immunoSEQ multiplex PCR; TCRdb's copy keeps in-frame clones and lacks some. V and J calls and clone size follow that table, whereas D and trimming were derived from the DNA. The data show approximately 140,000 clones, around 82% seen once. Specimen: peripheral blood. The TCR originated in a human donor with acute or convalescent COVID-19. The donor label of this sample is uncertain. The chain is built from TRBV6-5 and TRBJ1-4, with TRBD1 matching over 10 bases. In DNA form, the CDR3 reads TGTGCCAGCAGGTGGACAGGGGGAGATGAAAAACTGTTTTTT. Its protein product is CASRWTGGDEKLFF.